This T cell receptor beta chain was sequenced in a study of T cell responses to AZD1222 COVID-19 vaccine. On this clone itself: The antigen is not known.

Study-wide results and caveats: Only six AZD1222 recipients tested seropositive at baseline.

The CDR3 covers 14 residues. V lost 4 bases and J 7 bases, leaving 16 bases between the germline ends. Germline CDR1 SGHTA, CDR2 FQGTGA. Repertoires were generated with immunoSEQ multiplex PCR, while TCRdb's copy carries only in-frame clones and drops some. The profile shows 120,000 to 150,000 clones, approximately 90% of them singletons. The origin of this receptor is an adult who received the AZD1222 COVID-19 vaccine. Material: peripheral blood, obtained 28 days after the second AZD1222 dose. The chain recombines TRBV7-3 with TRBJ2-5, with D possibly being TRBD1 (6 bases). Here the CDR3 reads CASSSTRGSRTQYF. The CDR3 DNA reads TGTGCCAGCAGCTCAACCAGGGGATCCAGGACCCAGTACTTC.